A selection of T cell receptor beta chains follows, all from one sample in a study of blood T cell repertoires in COVID-19. Assay used: immunoSEQ multiplex PCR; TCRdb lists only in-frame clones, some missing. The data hold around 300,000 clones, with approximately 83% observed a single time. The sample comprised peripheral blood. These receptors came from a woman younger than 45 who had recovered from COVID-19. CDR3s include the opening cysteine and the closing phenylalanine or tryptophan. A D gene is named only where the DNA matches it firmly. Clone sizes are given selectively: once, few, many, or a class where the clone is expanded.

j_call clone_size d_call v_call cdr3_aa cdr3_nt
TRBJ2-7 - - TRBV27 CASSLTGGEQYF TGTGCCAGCAGTTTAACAGGCGGCGAGCAGTACTTC
TRBJ2-1 - - TRBV27 CASSLDRLDNEQFF TGTGCCAGCAGTTTAGACAGGCTCGACAATGAGCAGTTCTTC
TRBJ2-3 - TRBD2 TRBV5-6 CASSADTSGDTDTQYF TGTGCCAGCAGCGCCGATACTAGCGGGGACACAGATACGCAGTATTTT
TRBJ2-7 - - TRBV5-4 CASSLTGSYEQYF TGTGCCAGCAGCCTGACGGGATCCTACGAGCAGTACTTC
TRBJ2-3 - TRBD2 TRBV30 CAWSLAGGPGDTQYF TGTGCCTGGAGTCTAGCGGGGGGGCCGGGGGATACGCAGTATTTT
TRBJ2-7 - TRBD2 TRBV7-2 CASSLAGGGGYEQYF TGTGCCAGCAGCTTAGCAGGAGGCGGGGGGTACGAGCAGTACTTC
TRBJ2-5 - TRBD2 TRBV7-2 CASSLVNSGLGTQYF TGTGCCAGCAGCTTAGTTAATAGCGGGCTAGGGACCCAGTACTTC
TRBJ2-3 - - TRBV5-1 CASSLGDGLADTQYF TGCGCCAGCAGCTTGGGTGATGGGCTCGCAGATACGCAGTATTTT
TRBJ2-7 - TRBD1 TRBV28 CASVTRQGIDEQYF TGTGCCAGTGTTACCCGACAGGGAATAGACGAGCAGTACTTC
TRBJ1-1 - - TRBV2 CASSDRPEAFF TGTGCCAGCAGTGACAGGCCTGAAGCTTTCTTT
TRBJ1-1 - - TRBV6-5 CASRRALEAFF TGTGCCAGCAGGCGCGCGCTTGAAGCTTTCTTT
TRBJ2-3 - TRBD2 TRBV5-4 CASSWGGNGRNTDTQYF TGTGCCAGCAGCTGGGGCGGGAACGGGAGGAACACAGATACGCAGTATTTT
TRBJ1-5 - - TRBV7-2 CASNLALGPNQPQHF TGTGCCAGCAACCTAGCCCTGGGCCCTAATCAGCCCCAGCATTTT
TRBJ1-3 - - TRBV10-1 CASSESNSGNTIYF TGCGCCAGCAGTGAGTCCAACTCTGGAAACACCATATATTTT
TRBJ2-7 - TRBD2 TRBV6-2/TRBV6-3 CASSYGRLAGGYEQYF TGTGCCAGCAGTTATGGACGACTAGCGGGAGGATACGAGCAGTACTTC
TRBJ2-7 - TRBD1 TRBV27 CASSTWTGETYEQYF TGTGCCAGCAGTACCTGGACAGGCGAGACCTACGAGCAGTACTTC
TRBJ2-2 - - TRBV28 CASSLGSPGTGELFF TGTGCCAGCAGCTTAGGTTCCCCGGGCACCGGGGAGCTGTTTTTT
TRBJ2-2 - TRBD2 TRBV6-5 CASRGLDTNTGELFF TGTGCCAGCAGAGGACTAGACACAAACACCGGGGAGCTGTTTTTT
TRBJ2-1 - TRBD2 TRBV3-1/TRBV3-2 CASTGTSGKGSYNEQFF TGTGCCAGCACCGGGACTAGCGGGAAGGGGAGCTACAATGAGCAGTTCTTC
TRBJ2-1 - TRBD2 TRBV5-4 CASSLAGGTYNEQFF TGTGCCAGCAGCTTAGCGGGAGGGACCTACAATGAGCAGTTCTTC
TRBJ2-2 - TRBD2 TRBV10-1 CASSESVLGRAGELFF TGCGCCAGCAGTGAGTCGGTCCTCGGGAGGGCCGGGGAGCTGTTTTTT
TRBJ2-7 - TRBD2 TRBV19 CASSIPASGFDEQYF TGTGCCAGTAGTATCCCGGCTAGCGGGTTCGACGAGCAGTACTTC
TRBJ1-2 - TRBD1 TRBV3-1/TRBV3-2 CASSHTNPGTGDGYTF TGTGCCAGCAGCCATACGAACCCCGGGACAGGGGATGGCTACACCTTC
TRBJ1-2 few - TRBV6-6 CASSSSLPQGFSGYTF TGTGCCAGCAGTTCTTCACTACCTCAGGGCTTTTCTGGCTACACCTTC
TRBJ1-2 - - TRBV14 CASSWISGYYGYTF TGTGCCAGCAGCTGGATATCGGGATACTATGGCTACACCTTC
TRBJ1-1 - TRBD1 TRBV5-1 CASSLGTGGTEAFF TGCGCCAGCAGCTTGGGGACAGGTGGTACTGAAGCTTTCTTT
TRBJ1-2 - TRBD1 TRBV7-9 CASTGQRANYGYTF TGTGCCAGCACGGGACAGCGAGCTAACTATGGCTACACCTTC
TRBJ1-2 - - TRBV12-3/TRBV12-4 CASSPEGVLGYTF TGTGCCAGCAGTCCCGAGGGGGTTTTAGGCTACACCTTC
TRBJ1-4 - TRBD1 TRBV30 CAWIGTGTEKLFF TGTGCCTGGATCGGGACAGGGACTGAAAAACTGTTTTTT
TRBJ1-1 - TRBD1 TRBV2 CASRPQGDTEAFF TGTGCCAGCAGACCCCAGGGGGACACTGAAGCTTTCTTT
TRBJ2-7 - - TRBV11-1 CASSLASGFVRQQYF TGTGCCAGCAGCTTAGCGTCGGGTTTTGTCCGACAGCAGTACTTC
TRBJ2-7 once - TRBV5-1 CASSLGTGAYEQYF TGCGCCAGCAGCTTGGGGACGGGAGCCTACGAGCAGTACTTC
TRBJ2-2 - TRBD1 TRBV4-1 CATPDRSQDPGTGSLGELFF TGCGCCACTCCGGATCGCAGCCAAGATCCCGGGACAGGGTCGTTAGGGGAGCTGTTTTTT
TRBJ2-1 - TRBD2 TRBV2 CASTATSGLHNEQFF TGTGCCAGCACCGCGACTAGCGGACTACATAATGAGCAGTTCTTC
TRBJ1-5 - TRBD1 TRBV2 CASRTGTGAQPQHF TGTGCCAGCAGAACCGGGACAGGGGCTCAGCCCCAGCATTTT
TRBJ1-1 - TRBD1 TRBV13 CASSLGAGQTTEAFF TGTGCCAGCAGCCTTGGCGCGGGACAGACGACTGAAGCTTTCTTT
TRBJ2-2 few TRBD2 TRBV7-3 CASSLGLAAGELFF TGTGCCAGCAGCTTGGGACTAGCTGCCGGGGAGCTGTTTTTT
TRBJ2-5 - TRBD1 TRBV11-2 CASSPLGQGWETQYF TGTGCCAGCAGCCCCCTAGGACAGGGTTGGGAGACCCAGTACTTC
TRBJ2-1 - - TRBV19 CASSIDLEDEQFF TGTGCCAGTAGTATAGATCTCGAGGATGAGCAGTTCTTC
TRBJ2-7 - TRBD1 TRBV5-1 CASTSQGASYEQYF TGCGCCAGCACTTCGCAGGGGGCCTCCTACGAGCAGTACTTC
TRBJ1-2 once TRBD1 TRBV15 CATSTDRGPGNGYTF TGTGCCACCAGCACAGACAGGGGGCCCGGGAATGGCTACACCTTC
TRBJ1-5 - TRBD1 TRBV18 CASSSQGANQPQHF TGTGCCAGCTCATCACAGGGGGCCAATCAGCCCCAGCATTTT
TRBJ2-7 - TRBD1 TRBV27 CASRLDRDYEQYF TGTGCCAGCAGGCTGGACAGGGACTACGAGCAGTACTTC
TRBJ1-3 - - TRBV5-6 CASSLMHIPSGNTIYF TGTGCCAGCAGCCTGATGCACATTCCCTCTGGAAACACCATATATTTT
TRBJ2-7 - TRBD1 TRBV4-1 CASSQVLGQGRGGGEQYF TGCGCCAGCAGCCAAGTGTTGGGACAGGGAAGAGGAGGAGGCGAGCAGTACTTC
TRBJ1-6 - - TRBV28 CASSFFPLRGVNSPLHF TGTGCCAGCAGTTTTTTTCCGCTTCGGGGGGTTAATTCACCCCTCCACTTT
TRBJ2-2 - TRBD2 TRBV7-3 CASNSGLVNGELFF TGTGCCAGCAACTCGGGACTAGTGAACGGGGAGCTGTTTTTT
TRBJ1-1 - - TRBV10-1 CASSRQLGTEAFF TGCGCCAGCAGTAGACAGCTTGGCACTGAAGCTTTCTTT
TRBJ2-1 - - TRBV20-1 CSAPEEKQFF TGCAGTGCTCCCGAGGAGAAGCAGTTCTTC
TRBJ2-7 - TRBD1 TRBV27 CASSGSIEGAIRDEQYF TGTGCCAGCAGTGGGAGTATAGAGGGGGCGATAAGGGACGAGCAGTACTTC
TRBJ2-2 - - TRBV18 CASSPSREKWNTGELFF TGTGCCAGCTCACCATCCAGGGAAAAGTGGAACACCGGGGAGCTGTTTTTT
TRBJ1-2 - - TRBV5-4 CASSLGGNPTGGYTF TGTGCCAGCAGCTTGGGAGGGAACCCGACGGGGGGCTACACCTTC
TRBJ1-6 - TRBD1 TRBV30 CAGRTGLSYNSPLHF TGTGCCGGCCGGACAGGGCTCTCCTATAATTCACCCCTCCACTTT
TRBJ1-1 - TRBD1 TRBV5-4 CASSAWTGGSTEAFF TGTGCCAGCAGCGCGTGGACAGGGGGGAGCACTGAAGCTTTCTTT
TRBJ2-7 - - TRBV5-1 CASSLSFPDEQYF TGCGCCAGCAGCTTGTCTTTCCCAGACGAGCAGTACTTC
TRBJ2-5 - TRBD1 TRBV12-5 CASAGQGIQETQYF TGTGCTAGCGCGGGACAGGGGATCCAAGAGACCCAGTACTTC
TRBJ2-3 - - TRBV2 CASSWDQGEDTQYF TGTGCCAGCAGTTGGGATCAGGGTGAAGATACGCAGTATTTT